This TCR beta chain is drawn from a study of T-cell memory formation after mild COVID-19. Study-level information: The study found TCR clusters largely donor specific.

V was cut by 4 bases and J by 0 bases, with 6 bases left in between. The length of the CDR3 is 13 residues. Germline V gives CDR1 SGHVS, CDR2 FNYEAQ. It was 5'RACE with constant-segment primers that produced the TCR alpha and TCR beta cDNA libraries, which carried sample barcodes and UMIs. A single record per CDR3 protein comes from TCRdb applying MiXCR to the 5' RACE reads. The data hold 300,000 to 350,000 distinct CDR3 sequences, with 13% observed a single time. Study-level findings and limits: SARS-CoV-2 specificity of second-wave clones peaking day 37 was unconfirmed. Pre-infection memory already had some responding clones, implying cross-reactive memory joined.

This clonotype was observed a few times. The antigen is not known. This TCR derives from a man aged 18 to 30 who had mild COVID-19 (a few samples of this study predate the infection). Cell type and time point are not known. The V gene is TRBV7-6, the J gene TRBJ1-1; D is undetermined. The sample was PBMCs or a T cell subset sorted from them (not recorded which). In DNA, the CDR3 is TGTGCCAGCAGCTCTTCAATGAACACTGAAGCTTTCTTT. It specifies CASSSSMNTEAFF.